These T cell receptor beta chains were read from a single sample in a study of molecular identifiers for immune sequencing clone quantification. From the PCR reads, TCRdb called clonotypes with MiXCR, one entry per CDR3 protein. The top ten clones hold 0.78% of a sample with about 630,000 distinct CDR3 sequences, about 25% of them seen once. Specimen: naive CD8+ T cells from blood, with Jurkat cell RNA spiked in. The source is a human donor in good health. Some libraries in this study had Jurkat cell RNA spiked in. Each CDR3 is given with its conserved first and last residue. Each record gives: J gene, D gene, V gene, clone size, CDR3 protein, CDR3 DNA. The D gene is left open where the match is weak. Clone size appears in some rows only: once, few, many, or a class for an expanded clone.

TRBJ1-1 | . | TRBV28 | many | CASSLLISTGAVNTEAFF | TGTGCCAGCAGTTTACTTATCTCGACGGGGGCCGTGAACACTGAAGCTTTCTTT
TRBJ2-6 | TRBD1 | TRBV11-2 | few | CASSLGNRDRVKDLSGANVLTF | TGTGCCAGCAGCTTAGGAAACCGGGACAGGGTAAAGGATCTCTCTGGGGCCAACGTCCTGACTTTC
TRBJ1-2 | . | TRBV20-1 | once | CSAGPPINGYTF | TGCAGTGCCGGCCCCCCTATTAATGGCTACACCTTC
TRBJ2-7 | . | TRBV20-1 | many | CSAREPYMGYEQYF | TGCAGTGCTAGAGAGCCGTATATGGGATACGAGCAGTACTTC
TRBJ2-1 | . | TRBV9 | few | CASSVDSYRNREQFF | TGTGCCAGCAGCGTAGACAGTTACCGTAATCGGGAGCAGTTCTTC
TRBJ1-1 | . | TRBV7-9 | few | CASSLVEANTEAFF | TGTGCCAGCAGCTTAGTTGAAGCGAACACTGAAGCTTTCTTT
TRBJ1-2 | . | TRBV3-1 | many | CASSQGTVYGYTF | TGTGCCAGCAGCCAAGGGACTGTTTATGGCTACACCTTC
TRBJ2-2 | TRBD2 | TRBV7-9 | many | CASSLTGPGLANTGELFF | TGTGCCAGCAGCCTAACCGGACCCGGACTAGCGAACACCGGGGAGCTGTTTTTT
TRBJ2-1 | TRBD1 | TRBV4-2 | . | CASSQEGRGLVYNEQFF | TGTGCCAGCAGCCAAGAAGGCAGGGGGTTGGTCTACAATGAGCAGTTCTTC
TRBJ2-3 | TRBD2 | TRBV24-1 | many | CATSDPGLDDTQYF | TGTGCCACCAGTGATCCGGGACTAGATGATACGCAGTATTTT
TRBJ2-7 | TRBD2 | TRBV6-5 | many | CASSPREGPHEQYF | TGTGCCAGCAGCCCGAGGGAGGGACCCCACGAGCAGTACTTC
TRBJ1-1 | . | TRBV27 | few | CASSLSAGPEAFF | TGTGCCAGCAGTTTATCGGCGGGACCTGAAGCTTTCTTT
TRBJ2-7 | . | TRBV15 | few | CATSRYKTGTDYEQYF | TGTGCCACCAGCAGATATAAAACCGGGACGGACTACGAGCAGTACTTC